These 19 T cell receptor beta chains were sequenced from one sample in a study of T cell responses to AZD1222 COVID-19 vaccine. Generated by immunoSEQ multiplex PCR, the TCRdb table keeps only in-frame clones and is missing some. Here the sample spans fewer than 120,000 clones, more than 90% being singletons. The sample was peripheral blood, taken 28 days after the second AZD1222 dose. These receptors were collected from an adult who received the AZD1222 COVID-19 vaccine.

The gene calls are TRBV5-1 and TRBJ2-5, with D possibly being TRBD2 (5 bases). CDR3 length equals 14 residues. CDR1 and CDR2 (germline): SGHRS, YFSETQ. Trimming pared 1 base from V and 4 bases from J, leaving 11 bases between. DNA for the CDR3: TGCGCCAGCAGCTTGCGGCAAAGCGGAGAGACCCAGTACTTC. Its protein is CASSLRQSGETQYF.

The J gene is TRBJ2-7, the V gene TRBV19; TRBD1 agrees at 7 bases. This CDR3 region has 14 residues. Germline V CDR1 and CDR2: LNHDA, SQIVND (reference sequence). The trim removed 5 bases at V and 2 bases at J, leaving 6 bases unmatched. The CDR3 sequence is CASSPRDSPYEQYF. The CDR3 nucleotides are TGTGCCAGTAGTCCCCGGGACAGTCCCTACGAGCAGTACTTC.

The V and J genes are TRBV7-2 and TRBJ2-5, with 7 bases aligning to TRBD1. Germline lookup yields CDR1 SGHTA and CDR2 FQGNSA. The CDR3 length is 15 residues. The junction had 10 bases not matched to a gene; V was cut back by 5 bases and J by 4 bases. The CDR3 reads CASSKGQITRETQYF. CDR3 nucleotides: TGTGCCAGCAGCAAGGGACAGATTACAAGAGAGACCCAGTACTTC.

The chain links TRBV7-2 to TRBJ2-1; D gene uncertain. The CDR3 covers 17 residues. With 5 bases removed from V and 0 bases from J, the gap between germline ends came to 17 bases. The V gene's germline CDR1 is SGHTA and CDR2 FQGNSA. In DNA, the CDR3 is TGTGCCAGCAGCCCCACGTTGACTCTGAGCTCCTACAATGAGCAGTTCTTC. Translated, it gives CASSPTLTLSSYNEQFF.

The genes are TRBV10-3 and TRBJ2-1, with D unresolved. The V gene lost 11 bases and the J gene lost 5 bases, with 10 bases spanning the gap. The CDR3 has 11 residues. Germline values: CDR1 ENHRY, CDR2 SYGVKD. This chain's CDR3 is CASGLNNEQFF. CDR3 sequence (DNA): TGTGCCTCCGGGCTTAACAATGAGCAGTTCTTC.

This rearrangement joins TRBV7-2 to TRBJ1-1; D is unclear. The ends were cut back, 4 bases at V and 6 bases at J, with 24 bases in the middle. The V gene's germline CDR1 is SGHTA and CDR2 FQGNSA. The CDR3 is 17 residues long. The CDR3 here is CASSSRRAGVGFAEAFF. The CDR3 nucleotides are TGTGCCAGCAGCTCTAGACGGGCTGGGGTTGGGTTCGCTGAAGCTTTCTTT.

This clone was counted a few times. The V call is TRBV7-9, the J call TRBJ2-2; 8 nucleotides line up with TRBD2. V was clipped by 5 bases and J by 4 bases; unmatched bases: 12. The CDR3 consists of 17 residues. The germline CDR1 and CDR2 sequences are SEHNR and FQNEAQ (reference sequence). This CDR3 reads CASSQWRGARGTGELFF. The CDR3, as DNA: TGTGCCAGCAGCCAATGGCGGGGGGCGCGCGGCACCGGGGAGCTGTTTTTT.

This sequence joins TRBV12-2 and TRBJ1-2; the table's D call of TRBD1 was not tested on the DNA. TRBV12-2 is a known pseudogene. The CDR3 covers 16 residues. CDR3 nucleotides: TGTGCAAGTCGCTTAGCATGGGACAGGGCGACCGATGGCTACACCTTC. Its protein is CASRLAWDRATDGYTF.

This clone has more than one count but fewer than ten. This rearrangement joins TRBV6-1 to TRBJ1-6; 9 nucleotides align to TRBD1. Germline V gene lookup returns CDR1 MNHNS and CDR2 SASEGT. V trimming: 1 base; J trimming: 2 bases; junction bases outside the gene matches: 3. The length of the CDR3 is 17 residues. The CDR3 region has the DNA TGTGCCAGCAGTGAAGGGACAGGGGTCCCCTATAATTCACCCCTCCACTTT. It yields the protein CASSEGTGVPYNSPLHF.

The genes are TRBV4-1 and TRBJ2-7; D is ambiguous. The CDR3 covers 12 residues. Germline V CDR1 and CDR2: MGHRA, YSYEKL. V gave up 1 base and J gave up 7 bases, with 8 bases separating them. In DNA, the CDR3 is TGCGCCAGCAGCCAAGTATCTAGAGAGCAGTACTTC. The encoded protein is CASSQVSREQYF.

The V gene is TRBV6-6, the J gene TRBJ1-1, with 7 bases aligning to TRBD1. V trimming: 7 bases; J trimming: 6 bases; junction bases outside the gene matches: 5. The CDR3 loop spans 12 amino acids. Per the germline V gene, CDR1 is MNHNY and CDR2 is SVGAGI (reference sequence). In DNA, the CDR3 is TGTGCCAGCACCCCAGGGGGGCCTGAAGCTTTCTTT. This codes for CASTPGGPEAFF.

This sequence joins TRBV19 and TRBJ1-2, with TRBD1 identical over 7 bases. Trimming took 3 bases from V and 8 from J; bases not matched to a gene: 9. Germline V lookup: CDR1 LNHDA, CDR2 SQIVND (reference sequence). CDR3 length equals 14 residues. The CDR3 nucleotides read TGTGCCAGTAGTATCTCCGACAGGGCCTTCGGCTACACCTTC. It translates to CASSISDRAFGYTF.

The V and J genes are TRBV4-3 and TRBJ1-3, with D unclear. The V gene's germline CDR1 is LGHNA and CDR2 YSLEER. This CDR3 contains 14 residues. Between the trimmed V and J ends, which lost 2 bases and 3 bases, there was a span of 8 bases. CDR3 sequence reads: CASSQNRYGNTIYF. CDR3 nucleotide sequence: TGCGCCAGCAGCCAAAACAGATATGGAAACACCATATATTTT.

The genes are TRBV7-8 and TRBJ1-5, with D possibly matching TRBD1 (6 bases). The germline V and J ends were trimmed by 5 bases and 1 base, with 12 bases remaining between them. Germline V gives CDR1 SGHVS, CDR2 FQNEAQ. The CDR3 runs to 15 residues. The CDR3 region has the DNA TGTGCCAGCAGCCGCTTGGACAGAAGCAATCAGCCCCAGCATTTT. Residues: CASSRLDRSNQPQHF.

This rearrangement joins TRBV7-8 to TRBJ2-7; no clear D. The CDR3 extends over 14 amino acids. Germline V gene sequence: CDR1 SGHVS, CDR2 FQNEAQ. V was pared by 1 base and J by 2 bases, with 9 bases between. The CDR3 spells CASSLGLAPYEQYF. CDR3 bases: TGTGCCAGCAGCTTAGGACTGGCCCCCTACGAGCAGTACTTC. The full variable domain, its missing parts supplied by reference TRBV7-8 and TRBJ2-7, is GAGVSQSPRYKVAKRGQDVALRCDPISGHVSLFWYQQALGQGPEFLTYFQNEAQLDKSGLPSDRFFAERPEGSVSTLKIQRTQQEDSAVYLCASSLGLAPYEQYFGPGTRLTVT.

This clone showed up just a few times. The gene calls are TRBV11-2 and TRBJ1-1, with no clear D. Per the germline V gene, CDR1 is SGHAT and CDR2 is FQNNGV. V was clipped by 1 base and J by 6 bases, with 12 bases between them. The CDR3 is 14 amino acids. CDR3 in amino acids: CASSLGENPAEAFF. CDR3 DNA: TGTGCCAGCAGCTTAGGTGAGAACCCGGCTGAAGCTTTCTTT.

The V and J genes are TRBV5-4 and TRBJ1-3; possibly TRBD1 for D (6 bases). V lost 0 bases to trimming and J lost 0 bases, with 7 bases between them. Germline V gene lookup returns CDR1 SGHNT and CDR2 YYREEE (reference sequence). The CDR3 sequence is 15 residues long. This CDR3 is CASSLVGGSGNTIYF. CDR3 coding DNA: TGTGCCAGCAGCTTGGTAGGGGGCTCTGGAAACACCATATATTTT.

The J gene is TRBJ1-2, the V gene TRBV5-5; tentative D call: TRBD1 (5 bases). The CDR3 runs 17 residues. The germline V gene has CDR1 SGHKS and CDR2 YYEKEE (reference sequence). Trimming pared 0 bases from V and 8 bases from J, leaving 23 bases between. The CDR3 protein is CASSLASFRDSLGGYTF. DNA for the CDR3: TGTGCCAGCAGCTTGGCTTCCTTCCGGGACTCACTGGGAGGCTACACCTTC.

This rearrangement joins TRBV19 to TRBJ1-5; 8 positions agree with TRBD1. Looked up from germline, CDR1 is LNHDA and CDR2 is SQIVND (reference sequence). Germline trimming cut 4 bases from V and 5 bases from J; bases unmatched to any gene: 4. CDR3 length: 14 residues. The CDR3 nucleotides are TGTGCCAGTAGTACAGGGGGCAGGGATCAGCCCCAGCATTTT. Translated, it gives CASSTGGRDQPQHF.